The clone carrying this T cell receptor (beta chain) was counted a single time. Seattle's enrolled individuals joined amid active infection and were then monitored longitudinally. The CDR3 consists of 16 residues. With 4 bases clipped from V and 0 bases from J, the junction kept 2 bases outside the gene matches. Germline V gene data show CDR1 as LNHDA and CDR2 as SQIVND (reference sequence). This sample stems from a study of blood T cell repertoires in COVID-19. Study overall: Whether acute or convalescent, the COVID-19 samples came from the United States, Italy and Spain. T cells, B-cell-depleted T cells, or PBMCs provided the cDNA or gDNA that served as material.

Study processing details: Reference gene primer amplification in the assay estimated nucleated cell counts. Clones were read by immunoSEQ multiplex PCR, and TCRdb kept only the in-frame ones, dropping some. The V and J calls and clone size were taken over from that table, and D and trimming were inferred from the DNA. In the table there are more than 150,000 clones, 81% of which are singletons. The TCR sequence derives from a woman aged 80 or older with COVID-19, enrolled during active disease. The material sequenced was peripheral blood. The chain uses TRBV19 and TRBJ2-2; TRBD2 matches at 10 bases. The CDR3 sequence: CASSTGLAANTGELFF. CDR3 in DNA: TGTGCCAGTAGTACCGGACTAGCGGCGAACACCGGGGAGCTGTTTTTT.